The next 9 T cell receptor beta chains were all read from a single sample in a study of T cell responses to AZD1222 COVID-19 vaccine (dated by TCRdb to about 2021). The time point label here, explained by the study, means: about 28 days (+/-7) after the second vaccine dose. The library was built by means of the immunoSEQ multiplex PCR assay. Held by TCRdb, this immuneACCESS table contains in-frame sequences only and omits some clones. Under half of the omission traces to an unresolved V gene where checked; the cause of the rest is unknown. Present in this sample are 95,000 to 100,000 clones, around nine tenths of which were seen just once. Together, the top ten hold about 15% of the sample. The material was peripheral blood, obtained 28 days after the second AZD1222 dose. The receptors stem from an adult who received the AZD1222 COVID-19 vaccine.

The chain's CDR3 is CASSPSSFHEQYF. CDR3 in DNA: TGTGCCAGCTCACCTTCGAGTTTCCACGAGCAGTACTTC. The J gene is TRBJ2-7, the V gene TRBV18; no definite D call. Per germline, CDR1 KGHSH and CDR2 LQKENI. Deletions cut 3 bases from V and 5 bases from J, with 11 bases between. The CDR3 totals 13 residues.

The rearrangement links TRBV27 to TRBJ1-4; 7 positions agree with TRBD1. The CDR3 extends over 15 amino acids. The V gene end was trimmed by 1 base and the J gene end by 3 bases; junction bases not matched to a gene: 2. Germline loops: CDR1 MNHEY, CDR2 SMNVEV (reference sequence). The CDR3 DNA follows: TGTGCCAGCAGTTTATGGCAGGGGGCTAATGAAAAACTGTTTTTT. Its translation: CASSLWQGANEKLFF.

V gene TRBV7-9 combines with J gene TRBJ1-6; D uncertain. V gave up 2 bases and J gave up 8 bases, with 13 bases separating them. This CDR3 comprises 15 residues. The germline V gene has CDR1 SEHNR and CDR2 FQNEAQ (reference sequence). The CDR3 DNA reads as TGTGCCAGCAGCTTATTTCAAGTTCAGGATTCACCCCTCCACTTT. The encoded protein is CASSLFQVQDSPLHF.

V and J are TRBV7-6 and TRBJ1-2; TRBD1 aligns across 7 bases. This CDR3 comprises 15 residues. V lost 0 bases and J lost 5; bases outside the gene matches: 6. In germline, CDR1 is SGHVS, CDR2 FNYEAQ. DNA for the CDR3: TGTGCCAGCAGCTTAGCGCTGGGACAGACTTATGGCTACACCTTC. Translating it yields CASSLALGQTYGYTF.

The CDR3 DNA sequence: TGCGCCAGCAGCTGGGGACTCCCAAGCTCCTACAATGAGCAGTTCTTC. The encoded protein is CASSWGLPSSYNEQFF. The chain recombines TRBV5-1 with TRBJ2-1; TRBD2 is a possible D gene (6 bases). Trimming removed 3 bases at V and 0 bases at J, with 13 bases between. Germline lookup yields CDR1 SGHRS and CDR2 YFSETQ. The CDR3 has 16 amino acids.

This rearrangement joins TRBV6-2 or TRBV6-3 to TRBJ2-5; D call uncertain. This CDR3 has 12 residues. CDR1 and CDR2 from the germline V gene are MNHEY and SVGEGT. V gave up 6 bases and J gave up 2 bases, with 7 bases separating them. The DNA for the CDR3 is TGTGCCAGCAGCCCACGACAAGAGACCCAGTACTTC. As protein: CASSPRQETQYF.

On this clone itself: Other nucleotide sequences in the sample specify the same CDR3. The CDR3: CASSPVGGETQYF. DNA for the CDR3: TGTGCCAGCAGCCCTGTAGGGGGAGAGACCCAGTACTTC. The chain links TRBV3-1 (or the pseudogene TRBV3-2) to TRBJ2-5; a weak D match, TRBD1 (6 bases). The CDR3 loop spans 13 amino acids. The ends were cut back, 4 bases at V and 4 bases at J, with 10 bases in the middle. Germline loops: CDR1 LGHDT, CDR2 YNNKEL (reference sequence).

The J gene is TRBJ2-1, the V gene TRBV5-1; TRBD2 aligns across 7 bases. Germline CDR1 SGHRS, CDR2 YFSETQ. This CDR3 contains 15 residues. After removal of 7 bases from V and 9 bases from J, the junction contained 16 bases not matched to a gene. The chain's CDR3 is CASSQREVSKLEQFF. As DNA, the CDR3 is TGCGCCAGCTCGCAACGGGAGGTGTCTAAGCTTGAGCAGTTCTTC.

The gene calls are TRBV19 and TRBJ2-3, with 8 positions matching TRBD1. Germline CDR1 is LNHDA and CDR2 is SQIVND (reference sequence). J gave up 4 bases and V 9 bases, and 12 bases lay outside the gene matches. The CDR3 is made up of 15 amino acids. CDR3 in DNA: TGTGCCAGCTCGGACAGGGCTAAAGTTGCAGATACGCAGTATTTT. It encodes CASSDRAKVADTQYF.